The 14 T cell receptor beta chains given below trace back to one sample, sequenced in a study of blood T cell repertoires in COVID-19. Only in-frame clones appear in the TCRdb table, and some are missing; sequencing was by immunoSEQ multiplex PCR. The repertoire has roughly 250,000 clones, roughly 84% of them found once; the top ten carry 15% to 19%. Sequences were obtained from peripheral blood. The receptors originated from a person in their 70s with COVID-19, enrolled during active disease.

Here the CDR3 reads CASSPDRGRNTIYF. The CDR3 nucleotides are TGTGCCAGCAGCCCCGACAGGGGTAGAAACACCATATATTTT. The V gene is TRBV5-6, the J gene TRBJ1-3, with TRBD1 matching over 8 bases. The ends lost 4 bases at V and 5 bases at J; junction bases unmatched: 5. Germline V gives CDR1 SGHDT, CDR2 YYEEEE. CDR3 length equals 14 residues.

Regarding this clone: The sample holds other DNA sequences that translate to the same CDR3. This chain links TRBV5-1 with TRBJ2-1, with TRBD2 matching over 9 bases. With V trimmed by 0 bases and J by 0 bases, 1 base remained unmatched. The CDR3 covers 16 residues. CDR1 SGHRS and CDR2 YFSETQ come from the germline V gene. This CDR3 reads CASSLGGGGSYNEQFF. In nucleotides, the CDR3 is TGCGCCAGCAGCTTGGGCGGGGGGGGCTCCTACAATGAGCAGTTCTTC.

This clone was found a few times. Other nucleotide sequences from this sample produce the same CDR3. This sequence joins TRBV5-1 and TRBJ2-7; 10 nucleotides line up with TRBD1. CDR1 SGHRS and CDR2 YFSETQ come from the germline V gene. Trimming at V came to 0 bases and at J to 4 bases, leaving 1 base not matched to a gene. The CDR3 totals 14 residues. The CDR3 here is CASSLGQGAYEQYF. The CDR3 nucleotides read TGCGCCAGCAGCTTGGGACAGGGGGCTTACGAGCAGTACTTC.

This chain links TRBV7-2 with TRBJ2-7; 7 positions agree with TRBD1. Germline trimming cut 1 base from V and 6 bases from J; bases unmatched to any gene: 9. In germline, CDR1 is SGHTA, CDR2 FQGNSA. CDR3 length: 15 amino acids. This CDR3 reads CASSLGVGGAGEQYF. CDR3 DNA sequence: TGTGCCAGCAGCTTAGGGGTAGGGGGCGCCGGCGAGCAGTACTTC.

The rearrangement uses TRBV5-5 and TRBJ1-5, with a tentative D call TRBD1 (5 bases). The V and J ends lost 4 bases and 9 bases respectively, with 26 bases between them. CDR1 and CDR2 from the germline V gene are SGHKS and YYEKEE (reference sequence). The CDR3 has 17 residues. This CDR3 reads CASSRTSDSFQSRPQHF. CDR3 DNA sequence: TGTGCCAGCAGCAGAACGTCAGACAGCTTCCAATCAAGGCCCCAGCATTTT.

This chain connects TRBV18 to TRBJ1-2; 9 bases match TRBD1. The CDR3 is made up of 15 amino acids. Germline values: CDR1 KGHSH, CDR2 LQKENI. V was pared by 5 bases and J by 8 bases, with 12 bases of the junction left unmatched. CDR3 coding DNA: TGTGCCAGCTCAAAAACACAGGGGGCTGCCGAGGGCTACACCTTC. As protein: CASSKTQGAAEGYTF.

This rearrangement joins TRBV7-3 to TRBJ2-2; the D gene is possibly TRBD1 (5 bases). CDR1 and CDR2 from the germline V gene are SGHTA and FQGTGA. The CDR3 spans 14 residues. The V and J ends lost 3 bases and 5 bases respectively, with 10 bases between them. This CDR3 reads CASSLGRVTGELFF. CDR3 nucleotides: TGTGCCAGCAGCTTGGGCAGGGTTACCGGGGAGCTGTTTTTT.

This sequence joins TRBV28 and TRBJ1-2, with D unresolved. V gave up 2 bases and J gave up 4 bases, with 5 bases separating them. Germline CDR1 MDHEN, CDR2 SYDVKM. CDR3 length: 12 amino acids. CDR3 loop: CASSLEGYGYTF. For the CDR3, the DNA is TGTGCCAGCAGTTTAGAGGGCTATGGCTACACCTTC.

This clone appeared a few times. This sequence joins TRBV7-3 and TRBJ2-3; 9 bases map to TRBD2. Germline assignment: CDR1 SGHTA and CDR2 FQGTGA. The CDR3 contains 16 residues. V dropped 5 bases and J dropped 2; count of bases not matched to a gene: 8. The CDR3 sequence: CASSLRLAASTDTQYF. The CDR3 nucleotides are TGTGCCAGCAGCCTAAGACTAGCGGCGTCCACAGATACGCAGTATTTT.

The rearrangement uses TRBV4-2 and TRBJ1-5, with D uncertain. V lost 0 bases and J 0 bases, leaving 9 bases between the germline ends. The V gene's germline CDR1 is LGHNA and CDR2 YNFKEQ. There are 16 residues in the CDR3. CDR3: CASSQDRGDSNQPQHF. The CDR3 DNA is TGTGCCAGCAGCCAAGATCGGGGAGATAGCAATCAGCCCCAGCATTTT.

The chain joins TRBV2 to TRBJ2-7; D not certain. The CDR3 runs to 12 residues. V lost 6 bases and J lost 3, with 9 bases in between. Germline V gene lookup returns CDR1 SNHLY and CDR2 FYNNEI. CDR3 sequence reads: CASRTIIYEQYF. CDR3 in DNA: TGTGCCAGCAGAACTATTATCTACGAGCAGTACTTC. The variable domain in full, with the rest retrieved from reference TRBV2 and TRBJ2-7, is EPEVTQTPSHQVTQMGQEVILRCVPISNHLYFYWYRQILGQKVEFLVSFYNNEISEKSEIFDDQFSVERPDGSNFTLKIRSTKLEDSAMYFCASRTIIYEQYFGPGTRLTVT.

The chain joins TRBV3-1 (or the pseudogene TRBV3-2) to TRBJ2-2; perhaps TRBD2 as D (5 bases). Trimming stripped 1 base from V and 5 bases from J, with 14 bases between. The CDR3 is 16 residues long. CDR1 is LGHDT, CDR2 YNNKEL, per germline (reference sequence). The CDR3, as DNA: TGTGCCAGCAGCCAAGGTCGGGGAGATCGAACCGGGGAGCTGTTTTTT. This codes for CASSQGRGDRTGELFF.

This chain joins TRBV7-2 and TRBJ2-1; 7 nucleotides line up with TRBD2. The germline V gene encodes CDR1 SGHTA and CDR2 FQGNSA. With 2 bases clipped from V and 5 bases from J, the junction kept 6 bases outside the gene matches. This CDR3 is built from 15 residues. CDR3 nucleotide sequence: TGTGCCAGCAGCTTACCGGGACTAAAGAACAATGAGCAGTTCTTC. Protein product: CASSLPGLKNNEQFF.

The chain combines TRBV5-1 with TRBJ1-1, with 7 bases matching TRBD1. The junction had 14 bases not matched to a gene; V was cut back by 4 bases and J by 11 bases. CDR1 is SGHRS and CDR2 is YFSETQ in the germline V gene. This CDR3 contains 14 residues. The CDR3 region is CASSTTSIQGQAFF. CDR3 in DNA: TGCGCCAGCAGCACAACTAGTATACAGGGGCAGGCTTTCTTT.